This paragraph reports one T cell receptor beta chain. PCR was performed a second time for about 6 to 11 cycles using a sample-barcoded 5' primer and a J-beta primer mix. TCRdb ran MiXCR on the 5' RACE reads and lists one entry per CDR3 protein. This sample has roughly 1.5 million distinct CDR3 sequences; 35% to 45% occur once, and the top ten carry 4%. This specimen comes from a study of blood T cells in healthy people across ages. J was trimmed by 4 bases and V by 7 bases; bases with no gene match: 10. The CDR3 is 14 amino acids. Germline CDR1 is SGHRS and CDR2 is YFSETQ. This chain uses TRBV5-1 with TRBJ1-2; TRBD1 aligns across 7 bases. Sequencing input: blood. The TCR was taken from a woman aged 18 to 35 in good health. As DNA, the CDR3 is TGCGCCAGCCTCCTTACCACAGGGGCCTATGGCTACACCTTC. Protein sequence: CASLLTTGAYGYTF.